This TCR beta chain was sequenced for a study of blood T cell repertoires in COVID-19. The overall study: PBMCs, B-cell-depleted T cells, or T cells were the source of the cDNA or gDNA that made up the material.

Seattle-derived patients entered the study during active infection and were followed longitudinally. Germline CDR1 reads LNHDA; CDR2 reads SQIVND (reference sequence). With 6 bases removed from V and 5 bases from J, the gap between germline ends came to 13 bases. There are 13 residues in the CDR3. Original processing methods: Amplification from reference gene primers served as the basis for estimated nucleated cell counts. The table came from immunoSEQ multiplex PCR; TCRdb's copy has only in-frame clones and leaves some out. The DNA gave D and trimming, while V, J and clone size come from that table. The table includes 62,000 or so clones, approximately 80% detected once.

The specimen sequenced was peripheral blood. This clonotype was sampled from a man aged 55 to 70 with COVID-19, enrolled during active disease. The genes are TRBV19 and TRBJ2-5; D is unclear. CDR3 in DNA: TGTGCCAGTAGCCCAGTAGCTTCCGAGACCCAGTACTTC. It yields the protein CASSPVASETQYF.